This T cell receptor beta chain was sequenced in a study of blood T cell repertoires in COVID-19. The wider study: Samples representing acute and convalescent COVID-19 were sourced from the United States, Italy and Spain. Sample material is recorded as cDNA or gDNA derived from T cells, B-cell-depleted T cells, or PBMCs.

This clone has a single count. This table comes from immunoSEQ multiplex PCR, and its TCRdb copy is limited to in-frame clones, with some not included. This sample has fewer than 500,000 clones, with 75% to 90% found just once. The germline V and J ends were trimmed by 5 bases and 3 bases, with 14 bases remaining between them. Germline assignment: CDR1 SGHAT and CDR2 FQNNGV. The CDR3 extends over 14 amino acids. The study recruited people aged about 18 to 89 years across approximately 23 US areas. Either two negative PCRs, clearance, or symptom resolution qualified Cohort 3 donors as recovered. The chain employs TRBV11-2 and TRBJ2-7; maybe TRBD2 (5 bases). The sequenced material came from PBMCs or T cells enriched from blood (not recorded which). The TCR originated in a man aged 25 to 40 who had recovered from COVID-19. The DNA of the CDR3 is TGTGCCAGCAGCCGCCCCGGGGAGAGCTACGAGCAGTACTTC. Amino acid sequence: CASSRPGESYEQYF.